The rows below give T cell receptor beta chains drawn from one sample of a study of T cells in Graves' hyperthyroidism and ophthalmopathy. TCRdb fed the multiplex PCR reads into MiXCR, producing one record per CDR3 protein. The sample shows roughly 240,000 distinct CDR3 sequences, over 15% of them seen only once. The source material was blood. Receptors were obtained from a woman under 30 with Graves' ophthalmopathy. Each CDR3 is given without its conserved first and last residue. Fields, in order: V gene, J gene, clone size, D gene, CDR3 protein. The D gene is left open where the match is weak. Some rows mark clone size as missing; the rest say once, few, many or name a class of expanded clone.

TRBV20-1	TRBJ2-1	many	TRBD2	SARDLEPGLEVEQF
TRBV5-1	TRBJ2-5	.	.	ASSAANRGREETQY
TRBV6-2/TRBV6-3	TRBJ2-6	few	.	ASSPLAAGANVLT
TRBV6-5	TRBJ2-7	few	.	ASSYSLPADLDSSYEQY
TRBV7-2	TRBJ2-2	many	.	ASSLASGLTTGELF
TRBV10-2	TRBJ2-2	many	TRBD1	ASTKDRAGGELF
TRBV19	TRBJ1-1	many	.	ASSGGANTEAF
TRBV20-1	TRBJ1-2	many	.	SARRGWEVYGYT
TRBV10-1	TRBJ2-7	many	.	ASSEFSRDSYEQY
TRBV7-2	TRBJ2-7	many	TRBD1	ASSRGWTGGYEQY
TRBV6-1	TRBJ2-1	many	TRBD2	ASSVRASGGAFVNEQF
TRBV27	TRBJ2-2	few	TRBD1	ASSPGQGAGGELF
TRBV6-1	TRBJ2-2	many	.	ASGGGGDKYTGELF
TRBV6-1	TRBJ1-5	many	TRBD1	ASSARTGGGQPQH
TRBV7-9	TRBJ1-1	many	.	ASSPKVRVGTEAF
TRBV4-1	TRBJ1-2	few	.	ASSQGLTTNYGYT
TRBV28	TRBJ2-2	many	.	ASSFRGRTGELF
TRBV24-1	TRBJ1-2	many	TRBD1	ARFIRGRRYGYT
TRBV28	TRBJ1-2	many	.	ASNRDRANYGYT
TRBV15	TRBJ2-7	few	.	ATSRYFKDSLPYEQY
TRBV15	TRBJ1-4	many	.	ATSRVNEKLF
TRBV27	TRBJ1-6	many	.	ASSFKGENSPLH
TRBV19	TRBJ1-2	.	.	ASSNNSGALYGYT
TRBV20-1	TRBJ1-4	many	.	SAHKEPGEKLF
TRBV20-1	TRBJ2-7	many	.	SARILLGFYEQY
TRBV6-2/TRBV6-3	TRBJ2-4	few	.	ASGIKAKNIQY
TRBV20-1	TRBJ1-2	many	.	SAVPGHNYGYT
TRBV28	TRBJ1-2	many	.	ASSPNRLGRDYGYT
TRBV12-3/TRBV12-4	TRBJ1-2	many	.	ASSSSGKDVGGYT
TRBV6-1	TRBJ2-5	many	.	ASSYSLTGQETQY
TRBV7-9	TRBJ2-2	many	TRBD2	ASRLATGELF
TRBV6-1	TRBJ2-7	many	TRBD1	ASSHHGQGSTYEQY
TRBV6-1	TRBJ1-2	many	TRBD1	ASSLGTGGGYT
TRBV27	TRBJ2-7	many	TRBD1	ASSLSGDRAFNEQY
TRBV12-3/TRBV12-4	TRBJ2-3	many	.	ASSLGEADTQY
TRBV11-2	TRBJ1-2	.	TRBD1	ASSLGGGVGYT
TRBV20-1	TRBJ2-1	many	TRBD2	SASDSGRAYNEQF
TRBV19	TRBJ2-2	few	TRBD1	ASSIGGRGYLTGELF
TRBV6-1	TRBJ1-2	many	.	ASSAEGYGYT
TRBV30	TRBJ1-5	many	.	AWSGKGSSQPQH
TRBV4-2	TRBJ2-2	many	TRBD2	ASSQGLLTGELF
TRBV29-1	TRBJ1-2	.	TRBD1	SAWGQGEAYFNYGYT
TRBV18	TRBJ1-1	many	TRBD1	ASSPNRGNPEAF
TRBV20-1	TRBJ2-1	many	TRBD2	SARESGGNYNEQF
TRBV29-1	TRBJ1-2	.	.	SVAGGADGYT
TRBV25-1	TRBJ2-2	.	TRBD2	ASSEFSSGGAWGTGELF
TRBV5-4	TRBJ2-7	few	TRBD2	ASSVDTSGGDEQY
TRBV5-1	TRBJ2-1	many	.	ASSFLGDEQF
TRBV10-1	TRBJ1-1	.	TRBD1	ASRPGQGAWNTEAF
TRBV20-1	TRBJ1-2	many	.	SARDGRGTTNYGYT
TRBV7-8	TRBJ2-1	.	.	ASSLGAGPLSEQF
TRBV7-9	TRBJ2-1	many	TRBD2	ASSSRSAGVGNEQF
TRBV3-1	TRBJ1-2	many	.	ASSQVGGANYGYT
TRBV7-9	TRBJ2-5	many	.	ASSFTNRALSGTQY
TRBV20-1	TRBJ2-3	many	TRBD2	SASLRTSGSGGTQY
TRBV10-2	TRBJ1-6	many	.	ASSVNWGNSPLH
TRBV9	TRBJ2-7	few	TRBD1	ASSVDDAGGGEQY
TRBV12-3/TRBV12-4	TRBJ2-1	many	.	ASRLGNEQF
TRBV2	TRBJ2-4	few	.	ASIKQLGSLNIQY
TRBV14	TRBJ2-7	many	.	ASSQRQRYEQY